Shown below are 2 T cell receptor beta chains from a single sample sequenced in a study of T-cell reconstitution after alpha-beta-depleted transplantation in children. Library preparation (for TCRbeta) was performed with unique molecular identifiers. TCRdb reprocessed the PCR reads via MiXCR and lists one record per CDR3 protein. In the table there are fewer than 550,000 distinct CDR3 sequences, 10% to 12% of which are singletons. The specimen was PBMCs, mostly from graft donor cells, collected 180 days after TCRalphabeta/CD19-depleted stem cell transplant. Receptor source: a female patient aged 2 to 10 who had a stem cell transplant for aplastic anemia, so the T cells may come from the graft donor.

The J gene is TRBJ1-1, the V gene TRBV7-9; D not certain. CDR3 length: 14 residues. Between the trimmed V and J ends, which lost 1 base and 6 bases, there was a span of 12 bases. CDR1 and CDR2 from the germline V gene are SEHNR and FQNEAQ (reference sequence). The CDR3 reads CASSLVQSVAEAFF. For the CDR3, the DNA is TGTGCCAGCAGCTTAGTCCAAAGTGTAGCTGAAGCTTTCTTT.

The rearrangement links TRBV7-2 to TRBJ2-3; 7 nucleotides agree with TRBD1. Germline V CDR1 and CDR2: SGHTA, FQGNSA. The CDR3 runs to 16 residues. Trimming at V came to 1 base and at J to 2 bases, leaving 6 bases not matched to a gene. The CDR3 DNA reads TGTGCCAGCAGCTTAGGCGTGGGACAGTCCACAGATACGCAGTATTTT. Its protein product is CASSLGVGQSTDTQYF.